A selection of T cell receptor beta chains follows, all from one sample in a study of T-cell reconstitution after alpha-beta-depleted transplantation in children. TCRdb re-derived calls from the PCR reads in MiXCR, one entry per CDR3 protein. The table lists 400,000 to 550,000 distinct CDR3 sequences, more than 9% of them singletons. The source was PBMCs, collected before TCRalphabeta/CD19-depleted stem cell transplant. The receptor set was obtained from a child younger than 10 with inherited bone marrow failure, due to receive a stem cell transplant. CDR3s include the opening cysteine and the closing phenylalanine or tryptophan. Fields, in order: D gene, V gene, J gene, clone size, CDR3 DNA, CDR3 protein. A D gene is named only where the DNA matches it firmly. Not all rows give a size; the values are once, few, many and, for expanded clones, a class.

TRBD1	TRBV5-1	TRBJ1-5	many	TGCGCCAGCAGCCCTGGACAGGTCAGCAATCAGCCCCAGCATTTT	CASSPGQVSNQPQHF
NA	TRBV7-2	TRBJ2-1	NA	TGTGCCAGCAGCCTCACGGCGGAGAGATACAATGAGCAGTTCTTC	CASSLTAERYNEQFF
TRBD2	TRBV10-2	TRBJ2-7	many	TGCGCCAGCAGACGACTAGCGGGAGGTTCCTACGAGCAGTACTTC	CASRRLAGGSYEQYF
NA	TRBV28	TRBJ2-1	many	TGTGCCAGTTGCTGGAGCAATGAGCAGTTCTTC	CASCWSNEQFF
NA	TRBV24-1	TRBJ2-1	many	TGTGCCACCAGTGCACCAGCACTCCACCACGACGAGCAGTTCTTC	CATSAPALHHDEQFF
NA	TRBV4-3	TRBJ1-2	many	TGCGCCAGCAGCCAAGAGGTTACGTTCAGGAGGGGGTATGGCTACACCTTC	CASSQEVTFRRGYGYTF
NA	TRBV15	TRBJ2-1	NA	TGTGCCACCAGCAGAGGCTGGGGTCTGTATCACAATGAGCAGTTCTTC	CATSRGWGLYHNEQFF
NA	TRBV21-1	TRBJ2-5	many	TGTGCCAGCAGGGGAGAAGAGACCCAGTACTTC	CASRGEETQYF
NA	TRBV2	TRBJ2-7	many	TGTGCCAACCGCCAGGTTCTGGACGAGCAGTACTTC	CANRQVLDEQYF
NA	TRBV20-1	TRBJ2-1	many	TGCAGTGCTACGGACATCGTAGGTGACAATGAGCAGTTCTTC	CSATDIVGDNEQFF
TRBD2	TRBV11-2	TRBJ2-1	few	TGTGCCAGCAGCGATAGGGGGACTAGCGGATGGCGAGCAAGAGAGCAGTTCTTC	CASSDRGTSGWRAREQFF
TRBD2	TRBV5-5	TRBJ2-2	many	TGTGCCAGCAGTCTAGCGGGAGGGCCAATCACCGGGGAGCTGTTTTTT	CASSLAGGPITGELFF
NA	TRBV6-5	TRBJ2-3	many	TGTGCCAGCAGGGGGGCAGATACGCAGTATTTT	CASRGADTQYF
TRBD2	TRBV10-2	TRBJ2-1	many	TGCGCCAGCAGTGAGTTAACTAGCGGGAGGGATAATGAGCAGTTCTTC	CASSELTSGRDNEQFF
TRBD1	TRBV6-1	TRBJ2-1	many	TGTGCCAGCAGTCAGGGAAACAGGGGGAATGAGCAGTTCTTC	CASSQGNRGNEQFF
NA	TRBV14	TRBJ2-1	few	TGTGCCAGCAGCCAAGTTAGGAACAATGAGCAGTTCTTC	CASSQVRNNEQFF
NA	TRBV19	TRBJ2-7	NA	TGTGCCAGTAGTCGTCGACAGACCTACGAGCAGTACTTC	CASSRRQTYEQYF
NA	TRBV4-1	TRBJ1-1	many	TGCGCCAGCTCGAAGACGGGGGGAGGGGACACTGAAGCTTTCTTT	CASSKTGGGDTEAFF
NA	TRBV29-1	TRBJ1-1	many	TGCAGCGTTGAAGATTTGCCCGGTGGGGACACTGAAGCTTTCTTT	CSVEDLPGGDTEAFF
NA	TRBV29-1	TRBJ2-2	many	TGCAGCGTGGGGAGACTTAACACCGGGGAGCTGTTTTTT	CSVGRLNTGELFF
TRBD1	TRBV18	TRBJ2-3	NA	TGTGCCAGCTCTCCCGACAGGGCCACAGATACGCAGTATTTT	CASSPDRATDTQYF
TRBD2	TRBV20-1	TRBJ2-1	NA	TGCTGTGCTACGGCTAGCGGGAGGGTAGATGAGCAGTTCTTC	CCATASGRVDEQFF
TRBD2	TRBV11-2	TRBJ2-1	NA	TGTGCCAGCAGCTTAAACGGCGCGGGAGGGCCTCTCTTCGGCGATGAGCAGTTCTTC	CASSLNGAGGPLFGDEQFF
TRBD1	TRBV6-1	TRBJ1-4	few	TGTGCCAGCAGGGGCACAGGGGAAGGACAGGAAAAACTGTTTTTT	CASRGTGEGQEKLFF
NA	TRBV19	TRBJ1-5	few	TGTGCCAGCGCGACGTTTGGCAATCAGCCCCAGCATTTT	CASATFGNQPQHF
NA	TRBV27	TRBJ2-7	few	TGTGCCAGCAGTTTATCGGCCGGGTCCCCCTACGAGCAGTACTTC	CASSLSAGSPYEQYF
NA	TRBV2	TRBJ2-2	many	TGTGCCAGCAGAGACTACCCGGACACCGGGGAGCTGTTTTTT	CASRDYPDTGELFF
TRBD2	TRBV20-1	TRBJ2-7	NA	TGCTGTGCTAGTTTCAATCCCCCACGGCGGGAGCTCTCCTACGAGCAGTACTTC	CCASFNPPRRELSYEQYF
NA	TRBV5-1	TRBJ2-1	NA	TGCGCCAGCAGGGACGGGACACATTCAAACAATGAGCAGTTCTTC	CASRDGTHSNNEQFF
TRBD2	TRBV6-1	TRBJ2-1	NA	TGTGCCAGCAGCCTCGGACTAGCGGACGCCCACCATGAGCAGTTCTTC	CASSLGLADAHHEQFF
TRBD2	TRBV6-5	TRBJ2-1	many	TGTGCCAGCAGTTACGCGGCTAGCGGGACGTCTGAGCAGTTCTTC	CASSYAASGTSEQFF
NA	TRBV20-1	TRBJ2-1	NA	TGCAGTGCTAGAGGAACCTTGGACAAGAACAATGAGCAGTTCTTC	CSARGTLDKNNEQFF